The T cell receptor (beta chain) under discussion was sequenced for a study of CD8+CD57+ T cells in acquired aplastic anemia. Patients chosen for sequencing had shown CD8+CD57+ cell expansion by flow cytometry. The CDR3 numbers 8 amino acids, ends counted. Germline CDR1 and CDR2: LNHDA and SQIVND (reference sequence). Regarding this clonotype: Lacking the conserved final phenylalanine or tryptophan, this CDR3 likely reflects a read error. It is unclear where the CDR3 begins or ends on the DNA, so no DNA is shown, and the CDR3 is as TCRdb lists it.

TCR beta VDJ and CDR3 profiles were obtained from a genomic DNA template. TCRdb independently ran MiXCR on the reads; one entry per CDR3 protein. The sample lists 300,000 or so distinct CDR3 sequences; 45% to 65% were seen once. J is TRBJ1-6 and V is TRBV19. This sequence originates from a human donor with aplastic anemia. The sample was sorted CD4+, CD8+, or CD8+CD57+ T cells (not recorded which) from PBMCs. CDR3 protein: CASSTLAG.